This T cell receptor beta chain was captured in a study of blood T cell repertoires in COVID-19. The table came from immunoSEQ multiplex PCR; TCRdb's copy has only in-frame clones and leaves some out. The sample records more than 250,000 clones, roughly four fifths being singletons. With 3 bases removed from V and 8 bases from J, the gap between germline ends came to 4 bases. The CDR3 consists of 11 residues. Sequenced material: PBMCs or T cells enriched from blood (not recorded which). The TCR comes from a middle-aged man who had been exposed to COVID-19. This sequence joins TRBV12-3 or TRBV12-4 and TRBJ1-4; D gene ambiguous. CDR3 bases: TGTGCCAGCAGTTTCGGGGAAAAACTGTTTTTT. Amino acid sequence: CASSFGEKLFF.